These 22 T cell receptor beta chains share one sample of origin, sequenced in a study of a mutant IDH1 vaccine in newly diagnosed glioma. Time point given: week 5, during vaccination. The investigators gave 300 ug of mutant IDH1 20-mer peptide in each vaccine dose, together with topical imiquimod. These receptors have no identified antigens. Sequenced by immunoSEQ multiplex PCR; TCRdb stores in-frame clones only, minus some. The table lists 45,000 to 55,000 clones, about three quarters of them singletons. Sequenced material: PBMCs, taken from a glioma patient whose treatment included an IDH1 peptide vaccine. Every receptor here comes from a woman aged 40 to 50 with glioma.

This clone has only a few counts. The CDR3 bases are TGTGCCTGGAGTGTGGCGGGGTATACTGAAGCTTTCTTT. This encodes CAWSVAGYTEAFF. The chain recombines TRBV30 with TRBJ1-1, with no clear D. This CDR3 comprises 13 residues. Germline values: CDR1 GTSNPN, CDR2 SVGIG (reference sequence). The V gene lost 0 bases and the J gene lost 5 bases, with 10 bases spanning the gap.

V and J are TRBV29-1 and TRBJ2-5; TRBD2 matches at 7 bases. The V and J ends lost 5 bases and 5 bases, in that order; junction bases with no gene match: 5. Germline loops: CDR1 SQVTM, CDR2 ANQGSEA. The CDR3 extends over 12 amino acids. The CDR3 bases are TGCAGCGTTCGCGGGGGAGGCGAGACCCAGTACTTC. Translating gives CSVRGGGETQYF.

The V call is TRBV19, the J call TRBJ2-5; no clear D gene. The CDR3 covers 15 residues. Germline V gene sequence: CDR1 LNHDA, CDR2 SQIVND (reference sequence). V gave up 1 base and J gave up 3 bases, with 12 bases separating them. The CDR3 protein is CASSIGAFFKETQYF. The CDR3 DNA follows: TGTGCCAGTAGTATAGGGGCATTCTTCAAAGAGACCCAGTACTTC.

This chain links TRBV6-5 with TRBJ1-2; no clear D gene. CDR3 length: 12 residues. V was trimmed by 6 bases and J by 0 bases, leaving 5 bases between them. CDR1 MNHEY and CDR2 SVGAGI come from the germline V gene. The chain's CDR3 is CASRSANYGYTF. CDR3 DNA sequence: TGTGCCAGCAGGTCAGCTAACTATGGCTACACCTTC.

The rearrangement joins TRBV27 to TRBJ1-5; the D gene is possibly TRBD1 (5 bases). In germline, CDR1 is MNHEY, CDR2 SMNVEV (reference sequence). The CDR3 runs to 14 residues. Between the trimmed V and J ends, which lost 6 bases and 3 bases, there was a span of 12 bases. The CDR3 bases are TGTGCCAGCAGCTCTGACAGTTTCAATCAGCCCCAGCATTTT. It codes for CASSSDSFNQPQHF.

The chain is built from TRBV9 and TRBJ2-5; no reliable D call. Germline V gene data show CDR1 as SGDLS and CDR2 as YYNGEE. Trimming removed 4 bases from V and 3 bases from J, with 13 bases in between. The CDR3 extends over 14 amino acids. CDR3 sequence: CASSTDGSEETQYF. Here the CDR3 DNA reads TGTGCCAGCAGCACGGACGGTTCGGAAGAGACCCAGTACTTC.

This clone has more than one count but fewer than ten. This chain connects TRBV2 to TRBJ1-1, with D unresolved. This CDR3 is built from 14 residues. The V end was cut by 3 bases, the J end by 0 bases, with 8 bases between. Germline V gene lookup returns CDR1 SNHLY and CDR2 FYNNEI. This chain's CDR3 is CASSEGRMNTEAFF. CDR3 in DNA: TGTGCCAGCAGTGAGGGCAGGATGAACACTGAAGCTTTCTTT. Drawing the rest from reference TRBV2 and TRBJ1-1, the complete variable domain is EPEVTQTPSHQVTQMGQEVILRCVPISNHLYFYWYRQILGQKVEFLVSFYNNEISEKSEIFDDQFSVERPDGSNFTLKIRSTKLEDSAMYFCASSEGRMNTEAFFGQGTRLTVV.

The J gene is TRBJ1-3, the V gene TRBV7-2; D is unresolved. The CDR3 spans 15 residues. Germline V gives CDR1 SGHTA, CDR2 FQGNSA. V shed 4 bases and J shed 4 bases, with 14 bases lying between them. The CDR3 region has the DNA TGTGCCAGCAGCTCACGTTCGGGGTTGGGAAACACCATATATTTT. It encodes CASSSRSGLGNTIYF. The whole variable domain, filled in from reference TRBV7-2 and TRBJ1-3, reads GAGVSQSPSNKVTEKGKDVELRCDPISGHTALYWYRQSLGQGLEFLIYFQGNSAPDKSGLPSDRFSAERTGGSVSTLTIQRTQQEDSAVYLCASSSRSGLGNTIYFGEGSWLTVV.

The table lists this clone with a few counts. J is TRBJ1-2 and V is TRBV30; TRBD1 matches 8 bases. This CDR3 has 12 amino acids. Trimming took 2 bases from V and 7 from J; bases not matched to a gene: 3. Germline CDR1 and CDR2: GTSNPN and SVGIG (reference sequence). The CDR3 DNA reads as TGTGCCTGGAGTCCGACAGGGGTTGGCTACACCTTC. Amino acids: CAWSPTGVGYTF.

This clone was counted once. The V call is TRBV15, the J call TRBJ2-2; D call uncertain. This CDR3 comprises 14 residues. Trimming shortened V by 3 bases and J by 1 base, and 6 bases separated the two germline ends. CDR1 is LNHNV, CDR2 YYDKDF, per germline (reference sequence). The CDR3 loop is CATSSSVNTGELFF. The CDR3 coding sequence is TGTGCCACCAGCAGCTCGGTGAACACCGGGGAGCTGTTTTTT.

This clone was seen just once. V and J are TRBV5-1 and TRBJ2-2; TRBD1 matches at 7 bases. The CDR3 sequence is 16 residues long. V lost 8 bases and J lost 7; bases outside the gene matches: 17. Germline loops: CDR1 SGHRS, CDR2 YFSETQ. DNA for the CDR3: TGCGCCAGTACAGGGACAGCCCACCGAAGTGGCGGGGAGCTGTTTTTT. This sequence encodes CASTGTAHRSGGELFF.

V gene TRBV14 combines with J gene TRBJ1-1, with D possibly TRBD1 on 6 matching bases. The V and J ends lost 3 bases and 4 bases respectively, with 9 bases between them. This CDR3 comprises 13 residues. Germline CDR1 is SGHDN and CDR2 is FVKESK. CDR3 nucleotide sequence: TGTGCCAGCAGCCAGACAGGTGGCACTGAAGCTTTCTTT. Protein sequence: CASSQTGGTEAFF. Based on the CDR3 plus reference TRBV14 and TRBJ1-1, the full variable domain is EAGVTQFPSHSVIEKGQTVTLRCDPISGHDNLYWYRRVMGKEIKFLLHFVKESKQDESGMPNNRFLAERTGGTYSTLKVQPAELEDSGVYFCASSQTGGTEAFFGQGTRLTVV.

This clone was seen a handful of times. The genes are TRBV9 and TRBJ1-4; tentatively, D is TRBD1 (5 bases). Germline values: CDR1 SGDLS, CDR2 YYNGEE. CDR3 length equals 13 residues. V was trimmed by 0 bases and J by 10 bases, leaving 10 bases between them. The DNA for the CDR3 is TGTGCCAGCAGCGTAGCCCCAGGGAGAAAACTGTTTTTT. Its translation: CASSVAPGRKLFF.

This sequence joins TRBV5-5 and TRBJ2-2; TRBD1 aligns across 8 bases. CDR3 length: 15 amino acids. With V trimmed by 4 bases and J by 6 bases, 8 bases remained unmatched. The V gene's germline CDR1 is SGHKS and CDR2 YYEKEE (reference sequence). CDR3 sequence (DNA): TGTGCCAGCAGCCCGGACAGGGATGGAGCCGGGGAGCTGTTTTTT. Protein sequence: CASSPDRDGAGELFF.

This chain links TRBV27 with TRBJ2-3; weak D call: TRBD1 (5 bases). Trimming pared 6 bases from V and 2 bases from J, leaving 24 bases between. CDR3 size: 18 residues. CDR1 is MNHEY, CDR2 SMNVEV, per germline (reference sequence). CDR3: CASSSKMWTSLVTDTQYF. The CDR3 bases are TGTGCCAGCAGCTCCAAAATGTGGACAAGCCTCGTCACAGATACGCAGTATTTT.

V gene TRBV5-5 combines with J gene TRBJ2-7; D might be TRBD1 (5 bases). The V end was cut by 7 bases, the J end by 1 base, with 15 bases between. This CDR3 is 14 amino acids long. Looked up from germline, CDR1 is SGHKS and CDR2 is YYEKEE (reference sequence). CDR3 nucleotides: TGTGCCAGCGGATCCTACAGGACGTCCTACGAGCAGTACTTC. Residues: CASGSYRTSYEQYF.

This clone was counted only a few times. The chain employs TRBV28 and TRBJ1-5; D is ambiguous. The CDR3 extends over 13 amino acids. CDR1 MDHEN and CDR2 SYDVKM come from the germline V gene. V lost 6 bases and J lost 0, with 6 bases in between. CDR3 sequence (DNA): TGTGCCAGCAGGACGGCTAGCAATCAGCCCCAGCATTTT. It yields the protein CASRTASNQPQHF.

This clone was observed a handful of times. V usage is TRBV11-2 and J usage is TRBJ1-4, with no clear D. V lost 3 bases to trimming and J lost 7 bases, with 12 bases between them. Per the germline V gene, CDR1 is SGHAT and CDR2 is FQNNGV. The CDR3 is made up of 14 amino acids. CDR3 in amino acids: CASSFISEGEKLFF. The CDR3 DNA is TGTGCCAGCAGCTTTATATCGGAGGGTGAAAAACTGTTTTTT.

V is TRBV2 and J is TRBJ2-3; TRBD2 matches at 12 bases. The CDR3 runs 14 residues. Germline CDR1 SNHLY, CDR2 FYNNEI. With V trimmed by 5 bases and J by 7 bases, 4 bases remained unmatched. This chain's CDR3 is CASSTGTSGHTQYF. CDR3 coding DNA: TGTGCCAGCAGTACCGGGACTAGCGGGCATACGCAGTATTTT.

This rearrangement joins TRBV27 to TRBJ1-1; no reliable D call. The V end was cut by 2 bases, the J end by 4 bases, with 8 bases between. Germline CDR1 reads MNHEY; CDR2 reads SMNVEV (reference sequence). This CDR3 spans 13 amino acids. The DNA of the CDR3 is TGTGCCAGCAGTTTAACGCCACGCACTGAAGCTTTCTTT. Protein product: CASSLTPRTEAFF.

The chain is built from TRBV29-1 and TRBJ2-7; D unresolved. This CDR3 is built from 13 residues. V lost 4 bases, J lost 2 bases, and 12 bases lay in between. The V gene's germline CDR1 is SQVTM and CDR2 ANQGSEA. CDR3 DNA: TGCAGCGTTGGGGTGGTTGGGACCTACGAGCAGTACTTC. This codes for CSVGVVGTYEQYF.

This chain connects TRBV9 to TRBJ2-2; D not certain. Between the trimmed V and J ends, which lost 0 bases and 1 base, there was a span of 4 bases. Germline V gene sequence: CDR1 SGDLS, CDR2 YYNGEE. The CDR3 is 14 residues long. CDR3 in DNA: TGTGCCAGCAGCGTAGGCAGGAACACCGGGGAGCTGTTTTTT. It encodes CASSVGRNTGELFF.